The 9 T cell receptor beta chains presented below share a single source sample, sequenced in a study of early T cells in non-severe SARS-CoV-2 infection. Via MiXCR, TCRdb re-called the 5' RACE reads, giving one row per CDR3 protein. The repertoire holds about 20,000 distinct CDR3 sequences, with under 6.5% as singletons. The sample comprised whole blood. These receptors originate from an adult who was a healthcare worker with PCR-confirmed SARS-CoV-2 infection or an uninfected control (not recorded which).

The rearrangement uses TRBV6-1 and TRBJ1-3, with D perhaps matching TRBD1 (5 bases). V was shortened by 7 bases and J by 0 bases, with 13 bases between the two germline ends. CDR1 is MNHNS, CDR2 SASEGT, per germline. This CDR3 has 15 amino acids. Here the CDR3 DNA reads TGTGCCAGCACCGGGACGGCGGACTCTGGAAACACCATATATTTT. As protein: CASTGTADSGNTIYF.

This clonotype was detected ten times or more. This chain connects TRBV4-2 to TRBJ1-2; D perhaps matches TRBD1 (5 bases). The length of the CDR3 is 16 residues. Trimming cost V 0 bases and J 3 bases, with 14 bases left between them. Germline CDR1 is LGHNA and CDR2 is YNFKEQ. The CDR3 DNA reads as TGTGCCAGCAGCCAAGATGGGGACGGTGCTTACTATGGCTACACCTTC. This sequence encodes CASSQDGDGAYYGYTF.

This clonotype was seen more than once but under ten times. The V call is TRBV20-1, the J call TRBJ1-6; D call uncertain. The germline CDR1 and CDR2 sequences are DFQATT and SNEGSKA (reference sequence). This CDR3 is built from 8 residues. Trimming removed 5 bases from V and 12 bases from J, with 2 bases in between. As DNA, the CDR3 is TGCAGTGCTGGACCCCTCCACTTT. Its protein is CSAGPLHF.

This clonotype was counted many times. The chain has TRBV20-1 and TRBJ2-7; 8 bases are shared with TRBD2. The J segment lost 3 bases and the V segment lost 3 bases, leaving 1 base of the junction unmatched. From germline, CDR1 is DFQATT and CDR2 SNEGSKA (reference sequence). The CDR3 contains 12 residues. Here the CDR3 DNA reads TGCAGTGCTAGGAGCGGGAGCTACGAGCAGTACTTC. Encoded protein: CSARSGSYEQYF.

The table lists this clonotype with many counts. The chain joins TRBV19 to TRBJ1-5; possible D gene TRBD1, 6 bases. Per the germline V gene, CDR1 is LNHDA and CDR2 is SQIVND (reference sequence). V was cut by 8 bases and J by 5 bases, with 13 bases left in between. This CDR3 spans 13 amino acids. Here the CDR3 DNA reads TGTGCCAGTGGGACACGGGGCGATCAGCCCCAGCATTTT. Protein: CASGTRGDQPQHF.

The CDR3 spells CSASDRGRYEQYF. The CDR3 DNA reads as TGCAGTGCTTCAGACAGGGGGCGGTACGAGCAGTACTTC. V and J are TRBV20-1 and TRBJ2-7; 10 bases line up with TRBD1. The V gene end was trimmed by 5 bases and the J gene end by 4 bases; junction bases not matched to a gene: 5. CDR3 length equals 13 residues. Germline CDR1 reads DFQATT; CDR2 reads SNEGSKA (reference sequence).

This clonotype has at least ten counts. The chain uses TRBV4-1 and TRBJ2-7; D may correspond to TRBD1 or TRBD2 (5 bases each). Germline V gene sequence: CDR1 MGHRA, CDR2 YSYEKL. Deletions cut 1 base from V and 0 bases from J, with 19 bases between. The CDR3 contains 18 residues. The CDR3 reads CASSQGFRTKGSSYEQYF. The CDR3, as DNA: TGCGCCAGCAGCCAAGGCTTCAGGACAAAGGGGAGCTCCTACGAGCAGTACTTC.

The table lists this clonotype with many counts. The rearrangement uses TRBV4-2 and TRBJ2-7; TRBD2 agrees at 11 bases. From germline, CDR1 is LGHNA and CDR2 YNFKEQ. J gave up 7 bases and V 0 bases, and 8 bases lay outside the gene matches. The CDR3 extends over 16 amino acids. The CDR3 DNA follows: TGTGCCAGCAGCCAAGATAGACTAGCGGGAACTCAAGAGCAGTACTTC. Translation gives CASSQDRLAGTQEQYF.

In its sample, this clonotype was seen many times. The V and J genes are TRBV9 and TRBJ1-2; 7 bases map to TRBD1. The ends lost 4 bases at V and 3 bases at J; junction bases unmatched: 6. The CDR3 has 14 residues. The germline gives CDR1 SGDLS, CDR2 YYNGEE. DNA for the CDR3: TGTGCCAGCAGCTCGACCGGGACAGACTATGGCTACACCTTC. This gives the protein CASSSTGTDYGYTF.